This passage covers 10 T cell receptor beta chains from one sample sequenced in a study of blood T cell repertoires in COVID-19. TCRdb's table, derived via immunoSEQ multiplex PCR, lists solely in-frame clones and lacks some. The profile shows about 210,000 clones, roughly four fifths of them singletons. The specimen was peripheral blood. The source of these receptors is a woman between 35 and 50 years old with acute or convalescent COVID-19.

CDR3 protein: CASTRGATDTQYF. For the CDR3, the DNA is TGTGCCAGCACCAGGGGAGCTACAGATACGCAGTATTTT. V and J are TRBV6-5 and TRBJ2-3, with a tentative D call TRBD1 (6 bases). V was pared by 7 bases and J by 3 bases, with 11 bases between. Germline CDR1 reads MNHEY; CDR2 reads SVGAGI. The CDR3 contains 13 residues.

The table lists this clone with a few counts. The V call is TRBV2, the J call TRBJ2-7, with TRBD1 identical over 8 bases. The length of the CDR3 is 14 residues. In germline, CDR1 is SNHLY, CDR2 FYNNEI. V shed 4 bases and J 3 bases; nucleotides not matched to a gene: 5. CDR3 region: CASSGGQANYEQYF. The CDR3 DNA follows: TGTGCCAGCAGTGGGGGACAGGCAAACTACGAGCAGTACTTC. The full variable domain, completed using reference TRBV2 and TRBJ2-7, is EPEVTQTPSHQVTQMGQEVILRCVPISNHLYFYWYRQILGQKVEFLVSFYNNEISEKSEIFDDQFSVERPDGSNFTLKIRSTKLEDSAMYFCASSGGQANYEQYFGPGTRLTVT.

V gene TRBV5-4 combines with J gene TRBJ2-1, with D possibly TRBD2 on 6 matching bases. Germline V gene sequence: CDR1 SGHNT, CDR2 YYREEE (reference sequence). CDR3 length: 15 amino acids. V lost 4 bases to trimming and J lost 5 bases, with 16 bases between them. CDR3 in DNA: TGTGCCAGCAGCCACCGGGACTCTCTACACAATGAGCAGTTCTTC. Translation: CASSHRDSLHNEQFF. The full variable domain, rest sourced from reference TRBV5-4 and TRBJ2-1, is ETGVTQSPTHLIKTRGQQVTLRCSSQSGHNTVSWYQQALGQGPQFIFQYYREEENGRGNFPPRFSGLQFPNYSSELNVNALELDDSALYLCASSHRDSLHNEQFFGPGTRLTVL.

This chain joins TRBV5-8 and TRBJ1-2; D is possibly TRBD1 (6 bases). This CDR3 region has 15 residues. V gave up 4 bases and J gave up 3 bases, with 16 bases separating them. Germline CDR1 reads SGHTS; CDR2 reads YDEGEE. As DNA, the CDR3 is TGTGCCAGCAGCCCCACAGGGTACTACGACTATGGCTACACCTTC. It yields the protein CASSPTGYYDYGYTF.

The genes are TRBV10-2 and TRBJ2-7, with D hard to call. Germline CDR1 reads WSHSY; CDR2 reads SAAADI. Deletions cut 6 bases from V and 5 bases from J, with 5 bases between. The CDR3 loop spans 10 amino acids. CDR3 in amino acids: CASRADEQYF. The CDR3 DNA reads as TGCGCCAGCAGGGCCGACGAGCAGTACTTC.

This chain connects TRBV4-1 to TRBJ2-7, with TRBD2 matching 8 bases. The V gene's germline CDR1 is MGHRA and CDR2 YSYEKL. This CDR3 is built from 17 residues. Losses at the gene ends were 0 bases for V and 5 bases for J; bases not matched to a gene: 12. The CDR3 nucleotides are TGCGCCAGCAGCCAAGATGGGGGCGGGGGGCCGTCCCACGAGCAGTACTTC. This gives the protein CASSQDGGGGPSHEQYF.

This clone was observed a handful of times. J is TRBJ2-6 and V is TRBV4-2, with D possibly being TRBD2 (6 bases). Trimming removed 1 base from V and 0 bases from J, with 7 bases in between. The CDR3 contains 16 residues. Per germline, CDR1 LGHNA and CDR2 YNFKEQ. CDR3 amino acids: CASSQVGGSGANVLTF. The DNA for the CDR3 is TGTGCCAGCAGCCAAGTGGGAGGCTCTGGGGCCAACGTCCTGACTTTC.

The gene calls are TRBV5-1 and TRBJ1-2; perhaps TRBD1 as D (6 bases). CDR1 and CDR2 (germline): SGHRS, YFSETQ. V was shortened by 4 bases and J by 4 bases, with 14 bases between the two germline ends. The CDR3 loop spans 14 amino acids. The CDR3, as DNA: TGCGCCAGCAGCAACTCGCAGGGGCTCTATGGCTACACCTTC. It is translated as CASSNSQGLYGYTF.

The chain uses TRBV5-1 and TRBJ1-2, with D possibly TRBD1 on 6 matching bases. Germline CDR1 is SGHRS and CDR2 is YFSETQ. The ends were cut back, 2 bases at V and 4 bases at J, with 12 bases in the middle. The CDR3 has 14 residues. CDR3 bases: TGCGCCAGCAGCTTAAGTACGACAGGCTATGGCTACACCTTC. It is translated as CASSLSTTGYGYTF.

The rearrangement links TRBV6-5 to TRBJ2-3; 10 nucleotides match TRBD2. This CDR3 contains 15 residues. Per the germline V gene, CDR1 is MNHEY and CDR2 is SVGAGI. With V trimmed by 4 bases and J by 2 bases, 3 bases remained unmatched. The CDR3 loop is CASSLAGGLTDTQYF. The CDR3 nucleotides read TGTGCCAGCAGTTTAGCGGGGGGCCTCACAGATACGCAGTATTTT.